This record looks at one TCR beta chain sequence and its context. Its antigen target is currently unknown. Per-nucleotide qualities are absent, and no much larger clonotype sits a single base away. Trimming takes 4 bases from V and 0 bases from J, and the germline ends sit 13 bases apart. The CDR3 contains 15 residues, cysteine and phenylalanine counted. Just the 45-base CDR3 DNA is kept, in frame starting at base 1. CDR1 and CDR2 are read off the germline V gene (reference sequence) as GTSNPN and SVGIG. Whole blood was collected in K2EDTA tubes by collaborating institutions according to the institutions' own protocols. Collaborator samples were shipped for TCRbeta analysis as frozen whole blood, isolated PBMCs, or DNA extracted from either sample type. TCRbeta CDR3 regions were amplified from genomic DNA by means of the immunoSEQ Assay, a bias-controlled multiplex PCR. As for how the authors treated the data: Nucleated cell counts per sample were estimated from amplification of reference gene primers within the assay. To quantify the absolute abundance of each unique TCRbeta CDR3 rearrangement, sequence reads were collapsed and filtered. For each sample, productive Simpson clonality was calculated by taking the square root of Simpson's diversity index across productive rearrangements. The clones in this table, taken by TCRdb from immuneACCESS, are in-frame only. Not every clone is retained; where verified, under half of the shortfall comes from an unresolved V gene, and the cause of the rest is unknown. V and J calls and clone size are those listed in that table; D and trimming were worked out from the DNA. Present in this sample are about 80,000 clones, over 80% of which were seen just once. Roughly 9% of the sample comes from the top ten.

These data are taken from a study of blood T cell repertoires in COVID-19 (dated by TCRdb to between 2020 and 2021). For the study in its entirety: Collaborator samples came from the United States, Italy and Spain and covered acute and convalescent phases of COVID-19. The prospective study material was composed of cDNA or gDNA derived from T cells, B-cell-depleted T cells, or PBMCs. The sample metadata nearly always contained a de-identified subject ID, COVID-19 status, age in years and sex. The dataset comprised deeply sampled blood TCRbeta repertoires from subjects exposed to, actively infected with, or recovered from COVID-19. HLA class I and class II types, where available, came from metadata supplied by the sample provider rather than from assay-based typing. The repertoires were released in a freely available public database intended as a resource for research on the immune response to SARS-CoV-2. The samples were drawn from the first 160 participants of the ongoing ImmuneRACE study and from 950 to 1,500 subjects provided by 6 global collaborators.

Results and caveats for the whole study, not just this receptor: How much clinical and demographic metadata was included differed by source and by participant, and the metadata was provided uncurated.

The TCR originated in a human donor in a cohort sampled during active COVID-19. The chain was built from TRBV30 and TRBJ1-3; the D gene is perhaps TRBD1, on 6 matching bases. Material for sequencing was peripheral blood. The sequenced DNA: TGTGCCTGGACCTTGGACAGATTCTCTGGAAACACCATATATTTT. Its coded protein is CAWTLDRFSGNTIYF.